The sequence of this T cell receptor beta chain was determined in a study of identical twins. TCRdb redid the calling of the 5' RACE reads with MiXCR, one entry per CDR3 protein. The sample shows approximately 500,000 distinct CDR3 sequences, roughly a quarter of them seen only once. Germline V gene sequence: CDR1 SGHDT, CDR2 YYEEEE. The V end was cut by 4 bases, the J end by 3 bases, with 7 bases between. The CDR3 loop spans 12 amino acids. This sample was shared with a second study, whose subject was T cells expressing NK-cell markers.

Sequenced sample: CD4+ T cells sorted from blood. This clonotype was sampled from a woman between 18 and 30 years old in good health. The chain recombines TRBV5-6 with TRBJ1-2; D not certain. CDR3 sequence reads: CASSDQYYGYTF. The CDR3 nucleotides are TGTGCCAGCAGCGATCAATACTATGGCTACACCTTC.